This TCR beta chain was found in a study of control samples from healthy donors and cancer patients. This clone appeared once. Clones were sequenced by immunoSEQ multiplex PCR, and TCRdb holds only the in-frame ones, with some missing. Of about 100,000 clones in the sample, 87% are singletons; the top ten hold 15% to 20%. The CDR3 is made up of 14 amino acids. CDR1 LNHDA and CDR2 SQIVND come from the germline V gene (reference sequence). The germline V and J ends were trimmed by 5 bases and 2 bases, with 13 bases remaining between them. Sequenced: blood. The sequence was collected from a woman aged 50 to 65 in good health. The V call is TRBV19, the J call TRBJ2-7; D may match TRBD1 or TRBD2 (5 bases each). The CDR3 sequence is CASSLGASAYEQYF. The DNA of the CDR3 is TGTGCCAGTAGTCTCGGGGCTTCCGCCTACGAGCAGTACTTC.